This T cell receptor (beta chain) emerged from a study of OX40 agonist ivuxolimab in advanced cancers. Libraries were prepared by immunoSEQ multiplex PCR; TCRdb keeps only in-frame clonotypes and omits some of them. In the table there are roughly 58,000 clones, roughly 87% of which are singletons. Germline lookup yields CDR1 SQVTM and CDR2 ANQGSEA. V gave up 0 bases and J gave up 6 bases, with 14 bases separating them. The CDR3 contains 14 residues. Sequenced here: CD4+ or CD8+ T cells sorted from blood, sampled in a trial of the OX40 agonist ivuxolimab. The sequence came from an adult with an advanced solid tumor such as melanoma, head and neck, liver or kidney cancer. This sequence joins TRBV29-1 and TRBJ1-2; D uncertain. The CDR3 spells CSVEDPRRTDGYTF. The DNA of the CDR3 is TGCAGCGTTGAAGATCCCCGGCGAACGGATGGCTACACCTTC.